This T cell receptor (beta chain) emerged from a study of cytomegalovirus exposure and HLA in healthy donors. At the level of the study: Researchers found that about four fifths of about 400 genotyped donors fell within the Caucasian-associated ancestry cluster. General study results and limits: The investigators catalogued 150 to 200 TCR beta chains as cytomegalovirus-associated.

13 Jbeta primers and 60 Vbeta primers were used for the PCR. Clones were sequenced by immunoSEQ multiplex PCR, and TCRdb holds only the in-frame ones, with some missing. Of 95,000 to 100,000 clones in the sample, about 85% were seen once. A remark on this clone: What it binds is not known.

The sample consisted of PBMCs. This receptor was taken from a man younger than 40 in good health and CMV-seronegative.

CDR3 nucleotides: TGTGCCACCAAGGGGGTAGATAACTATGGCTACACCTTC. As protein: CATKGVDNYGYTF. The rearrangement uses TRBV28 and TRBJ1-2, with a tentative D call TRBD1 (6 bases). V shed 10 bases and J shed 1 base, with 13 bases lying between them. Germline lookup yields CDR1 MDHEN and CDR2 SYDVKM. The CDR3 loop spans 13 amino acids.